This T cell receptor (beta chain) was sequenced in a study of blood T cells in healthy people across ages. Findings and caveats of the study: Roughly linear declines in TCR beta diversity per million T cells occurred with age.

As to this clonotype: Its antigen is currently unknown.

The germline V and J ends were trimmed by 1 base and 5 bases, with 9 bases remaining between them. The length of the CDR3 is 14 residues. Germline V gene data show CDR1 as KGHSH and CDR2 as LQKENI. Then a second PCR, running roughly 6 to 11 cycles, was carried out with a sample-barcoded 5' primer and a J-beta primer mix. Via MiXCR, TCRdb re-called the 5' RACE reads, giving one row per CDR3 protein. The sample records some 1 million distinct CDR3 sequences, roughly 45% being singletons. This receptor was taken from a woman aged 55-70 years in good health. The chain combines TRBV18 with TRBJ2-1; no clear D gene. Sample: blood. CDR3 DNA: TGTGCCAGCTCACCACACATCCGGGACAATGAGCAGTTCTTC. Residues: CASSPHIRDNEQFF.